This TCR beta chain was found in a study of T cell repertoires in cytomegalovirus infection. Study conclusions and caveats: Summed public TCR beta family frequency identified CMV carriers bearing the relevant HLA. Dominating the ex vivo response were TCR beta clonotypes that were CMV-specific and HLA-C-restricted.

Germline CDR1 reads DFQATT; CDR2 reads SNEGSKA (reference sequence). Trimming took off 0 bases at V and 0 bases at J, with 6 bases between the two ends. The CDR3 consists of 13 residues. Of note for this clonotype: The antigen remains undetermined.

TCRdb reprocessed the reads via MiXCR and lists one record per CDR3 protein. The table includes about 330,000 distinct CDR3 sequences, 34% detected once. Material: cultured PBMCs, obtained from culture after CMV antigen stimulation. The V call is TRBV20-1, the J call TRBJ2-7; no firm D call. The clonotype originates from a human donor in good health (CMV status not recorded). Some clones in this sample may be carry-over from other donors' samples. Here the CDR3 reads CSARDRVSYEQYF. Written as DNA, the CDR3 is TGCAGTGCTAGAGATCGGGTCTCCTACGAGCAGTACTTC.